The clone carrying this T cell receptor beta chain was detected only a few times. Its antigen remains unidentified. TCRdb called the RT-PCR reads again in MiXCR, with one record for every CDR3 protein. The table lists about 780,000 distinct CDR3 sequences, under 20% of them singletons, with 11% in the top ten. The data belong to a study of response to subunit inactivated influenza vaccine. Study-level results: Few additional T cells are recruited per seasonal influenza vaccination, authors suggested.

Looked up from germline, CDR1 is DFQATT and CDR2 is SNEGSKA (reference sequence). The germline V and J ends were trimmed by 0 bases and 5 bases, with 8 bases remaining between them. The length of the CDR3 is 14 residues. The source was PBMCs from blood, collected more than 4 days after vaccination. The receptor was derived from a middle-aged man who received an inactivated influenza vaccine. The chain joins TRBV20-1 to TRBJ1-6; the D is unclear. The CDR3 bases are TGCAGTGCTAGAGATCCCCGAAATAATTCACCCCTCCACTTT. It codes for CSARDPRNNSPLHF.